The 18 T cell receptor beta chains reported below all come from one sample, sequenced in a study of blood T cell repertoires in COVID-19. This table comes from immunoSEQ multiplex PCR, and its TCRdb copy is limited to in-frame clones, with some not included. The sample has 140,000 to 150,000 clones, approximately 80% seen once. The source material was peripheral blood. The receptors here all came from a human donor with acute or convalescent COVID-19. The donor label of this sample is uncertain.

The genes are TRBV6-6 and TRBJ2-1, with 9 bases aligning to TRBD1. V lost 5 bases to trimming and J lost 10 bases; unmatched junction nucleotides: 9. Germline CDR1 reads MNHNY; CDR2 reads SVGAGI (reference sequence). This CDR3 spans 14 amino acids. CDR3 sequence reads: CASSHPDRGDEQFF. The CDR3 bases are TGTGCCAGCAGTCACCCCGACAGGGGGGACGAGCAGTTCTTC.

This clone was seen a single time. This chain uses TRBV6-5 with TRBJ2-1; D might be TRBD2 (6 bases). This CDR3 is 15 amino acids long. Trimming took off 6 bases at V and 2 bases at J, with 14 bases between the two ends. CDR1 is MNHEY, CDR2 SVGAGI, per germline. Here the CDR3 DNA reads TGTGCCAGCAGCCAGGACTATGACCCCTACAATGAGCAGTTCTTC. Translated, it gives CASSQDYDPYNEQFF.

V usage is TRBV2 and J usage is TRBJ1-2; D gene uncertain. The V end lost 3 bases, the J end lost 11 bases, and 19 bases lay between the germline ends. The V gene's germline CDR1 is SNHLY and CDR2 FYNNEI. The CDR3 is 14 amino acids. The DNA for the CDR3 is TGTGCCAGCAGTGACTACAGCTCAGTTGAGATATACACCTTC. Translating gives CASSDYSSVEIYTF.

The CDR3 DNA sequence: TGTGCAAGTCGCTTAGCGCGAAGACAGGGATCCTACGAGCAGTACGTC. It translates to CASRLARRQGSYEQYV. The chain joins TRBV12-2 to TRBJ2-7; the table's D call TRBD1 went unverified against the DNA. TRBV12-2 is designated a pseudogene. The CDR3 length is 16 residues.

The chain uses TRBV3-1 (or the pseudogene TRBV3-2) and TRBJ1-2; D unclear. The CDR3 spans 17 residues. V lost 4 bases to trimming and J lost 2 bases, with 20 bases between them. Per germline, CDR1 LGHDT and CDR2 YNNKEL (reference sequence). CDR3 in DNA: TGTGCCAGCAGCCCCCTGGGGTGGGGAGGATCCAACTATGGCTACACCTTC. Its protein is CASSPLGWGGSNYGYTF.

In its sample, this clone was seen a few times. V usage is TRBV10-3 and J usage is TRBJ1-6; D call uncertain. Trimming left V 5 bases short and J 10 bases short, with 18 bases between. Germline V gene lookup returns CDR1 ENHRY and CDR2 SYGVKD. The CDR3 contains 15 residues. CDR3 loop: CAISPSDTAVSPLHF. The CDR3 DNA reads TGTGCCATCAGTCCCTCGGATACAGCAGTCTCACCCCTCCACTTT.

The V gene is TRBV4-1, the J gene TRBJ1-2, with D hard to call. V was clipped by 0 bases and J by 8 bases, with 25 bases between them. CDR3 length: 18 amino acids. The germline V gene encodes CDR1 MGHRA and CDR2 YSYEKL. CDR3: CASSQDTGNSGRRGGYTF. CDR3 nucleotides: TGCGCCAGCAGCCAAGATACCGGGAACAGTGGGAGGCGAGGGGGCTACACCTTC.

This chain uses TRBV6-1 with TRBJ1-1; D gene uncertain. The V end lost 1 base, the J end lost 11 bases, and 14 bases lay between the germline ends. Germline V lookup: CDR1 MNHNS, CDR2 SASEGT. The CDR3 covers 13 residues. For the CDR3, the DNA is TGTGCCAGCAGTGAAGGGAGCCGTTCTTTGGCTTTCTTT. As protein: CASSEGSRSLAFF.

The rearrangement uses TRBV6-5 and TRBJ1-5, with D possibly matching TRBD1 (5 bases). There are 14 residues in the CDR3. Trimming cost V 0 bases and J 10 bases, with 13 bases left between them. CDR1 and CDR2 from the germline V gene are MNHEY and SVGAGI. For the CDR3, the DNA is TGTGCCAGCAGTTACTCCCGGGGGGGGTCCCCCCAGCATTTT. Residues: CASSYSRGGSPQHF.

The CDR3 sequence: CASSLDGTWLFF. Here the CDR3 DNA reads TGCGCCAGCAGCTTGGACGGGACTTGGCTGTTTTTT. The rearrangement links TRBV5-1 to TRBJ1-4; perhaps TRBD1 as D (5 bases). This CDR3 region has 12 residues. Germline lookup yields CDR1 SGHRS and CDR2 YFSETQ. V lost 0 bases, J lost 14 bases, and 11 bases lay in between.

The chain links TRBV30 to TRBJ2-7, with D perhaps matching TRBD2 (6 bases). Germline CDR1 is GTSNPN and CDR2 is SVGIG (reference sequence). The CDR3 runs to 15 residues. V gave up 5 bases and J gave up 2 bases, with 19 bases separating them. The CDR3 loop reads CAWSSGTQATYEQYF. CDR3 in DNA: TGTGCCTGGTCCTCCGGGACTCAGGCAACCTACGAGCAGTACTTC.

This rearrangement joins TRBV5-4 to TRBJ1-2; D ambiguous. The V gene lost 0 bases and the J gene lost 1 base, with 10 bases spanning the gap. This CDR3 has 15 residues. Per germline, CDR1 SGHNT and CDR2 YYREEE (reference sequence). CDR3 sequence: CASSLGGVFNYGYTF. CDR3 nucleotide sequence: TGTGCCAGCAGCTTGGGCGGCGTATTTAACTATGGCTACACCTTC.

The rearrangement links TRBV29-1 to TRBJ1-1; possibly TRBD1 for D (5 bases). The CDR3 totals 9 residues. Germline V gene lookup returns CDR1 SQVTM and CDR2 ANQGSEA. V dropped 7 bases and J dropped 10 bases, with 10 bases sitting between them. The DNA for the CDR3 is TGCAGCGCGAGTCAGGGAGCTTTCTTT. Protein product: CSASQGAFF.

The rearrangement uses TRBV19 and TRBJ1-5; 9 nucleotides match TRBD1. The CDR3 has 16 residues. Germline assignment: CDR1 LNHDA and CDR2 SQIVND (reference sequence). V lost 7 bases and J lost 0; bases outside the gene matches: 7. The CDR3 DNA follows: TGTGCCAGTACGGGACAGGGATCGTATAGCAATCAGCCCCAGCATTTT. It yields the protein CASTGQGSYSNQPQHF.

CDR3: CASSYSPRESYGYTF. CDR3 in DNA: TGTGCCAGCAGTTACTCACCCAGGGAATCCTATGGCTACACCTTC. V gene TRBV6-5 combines with J gene TRBJ1-2, with D perhaps matching TRBD1 (5 bases). The CDR3 runs 15 residues. Trimming stripped 0 bases from V and 4 bases from J, with 12 bases between. From germline, CDR1 is MNHEY and CDR2 SVGAGI.

The count of this clone is one. The V gene is TRBV15, the J gene TRBJ1-1; 8 bases are a match to TRBD1. This CDR3 spans 15 amino acids. Germline CDR1 reads LNHNV; CDR2 reads YYDKDF (reference sequence). The junction had 4 bases not matched to a gene; V was cut back by 0 bases and J by 4 bases. The DNA of the CDR3 is TGTGCCACCAGCAGAGAGGCAGGGGGCGGCACTGAAGCTTTCTTT. Translation: CATSREAGGGTEAFF.

The chain is built from TRBV25-1 and TRBJ1-6; 9 bases match TRBD1. V lost 0 bases and J lost 9; bases outside the gene matches: 3. Germline CDR1 and CDR2: MGHDK and SYGVNS. CDR3 length equals 15 residues. DNA for the CDR3: TGTGCCAGCAGTGAATACGGGACAGGGCGTTCACCCCTCCACTTT. It codes for CASSEYGTGRSPLHF. Filled out from reference TRBV25-1 and TRBJ1-6, the complete variable domain reads EADIYQTPRYLVIGTGKKITLECSQTMGHDKMYWYQQDPGMELHLIHYSYGVNSTEKGDLSSESTVSRIRTEHFPLTLESARPSHTSQYLCASSEYGTGRSPLHFGNGTRLTVT.

In this sample, this clone turned up many times. This chain uses TRBV19 with TRBJ1-5; 12 bases fit TRBD1. This CDR3 is built from 17 residues. The germline V gene encodes CDR1 LNHDA and CDR2 SQIVND (reference sequence). V shed 4 bases and J 0 bases; nucleotides not matched to a gene: 4. The CDR3 reads CASSRGQGAYSNQPQHF. CDR3 DNA sequence: TGTGCCAGTAGTAGGGGACAGGGGGCTTATAGCAATCAGCCCCAGCATTTT.